This is a list of T cell receptor beta chains from one sample in a study of shared clonotypes between healthy human individuals. Produced via immunoSEQ multiplex PCR; TCRdb's table is partial and in-frame only. The data show 2.3 million or so clones, 85% to 95% seen once. Material for sequencing was naive CD4+ T cells from PBMCs. These TCRs come from a man aged 18 to 30 in good health. Some clones in this sample may be carry-over from other donors' samples. Both conserved end residues are part of each CDR3. D genes are given only for firm matches. Size tells how often a clone was seen (once, few, many) or the class of an expanded clone, and some rows leave it out.

V	size	D	J	DNA	CDR3
TRBV14	-	TRBD1	TRBJ2-3	TGTGCCAGCAATGACAGGGCCACAGATACGCAGTATTTT	CASNDRATDTQYF
TRBV25-1	-	TRBD1	TRBJ2-7	TGTGCCAGCAGCCCGACAGGGGAATCCTACGAGCAGTACTTC	CASSPTGESYEQYF
TRBV7-9	-	-	TRBJ1-2	TGTGCCAGCAGCCAAACAGGGTTTCTCTATGGCTACACCTTC	CASSQTGFLYGYTF
TRBV20-1	-	-	TRBJ2-7	TGCAGTGCTAGAGTGGGGTCCGAGCAGTACTTC	CSARVGSEQYF
TRBV28	-	-	TRBJ2-7	TGTGCCAGCAAGGACCGTTACGAGCAGTACTTC	CASKDRYEQYF
TRBV5-1	once	-	TRBJ2-3	TGCGCCAGCAGCTTCCAGGGTGATACGCAGTATTTT	CASSFQGDTQYF
TRBV15	-	-	TRBJ2-3	TGTGCCACCAGCAGAGATTCTTGGCTAGCGTCTATCACAGATACGCAGTATTTT	CATSRDSWLASITDTQYF
TRBV5-1	-	TRBD2	TRBJ2-1	TGCGCCAGCAGCTTGGGTCAGGCAGCGGGAGGGAATGAGCAGTTCTTC	CASSLGQAAGGNEQFF
TRBV11-3	-	TRBD2	TRBJ2-1	TGTGCCAGCAGCTTACGGGGGGACGACAATGAGCAGTTCTTC	CASSLRGDDNEQFF
TRBV7-3	-	TRBD2	TRBJ2-1	TGTGCCAGCAGCTTACCGGGAGGCTACAATGAGCAGTTCTTC	CASSLPGGYNEQFF
TRBV2	-	-	TRBJ2-4	TGTGCCAGCACTGACCCCGTAGCCAAAAACATTCAGTACTTC	CASTDPVAKNIQYF
TRBV7-3	-	-	TRBJ1-4	TGTGCCAGCAGCCTAACACAGGGAGCAGATGAAAAACTGTTTTTT	CASSLTQGADEKLFF
TRBV5-6	-	TRBD1	TRBJ1-5	TGTGCCAGCAGTTCGGGGGGACAGGTTGATCAGCCCCAGCATTTT	CASSSGGQVDQPQHF
TRBV7-3	-	-	TRBJ1-2	TGTGCCAGCAGCTTAATATACACGGACTATGGCTACACCTTC	CASSLIYTDYGYTF
TRBV6-1	-	-	TRBJ2-2	TGTGCCAGCAGTGGGGGATATGGCACCACAAACACCGGGGAGCTGTTTTTT	CASSGGYGTTNTGELFF
TRBV7-3	-	TRBD1	TRBJ2-7	TGTGCCAGCAGCTTGGGGACAGGCGTTTCCTACGAGCAGTACTTC	CASSLGTGVSYEQYF
TRBV6-5	-	-	TRBJ1-4	TGTGCCAGCCAAAGTAGGGCTGAAAAACTGTTTTTT	CASQSRAEKLFF
TRBV7-8	-	-	TRBJ1-1	TGTGCCAGCAGCTTAGCGGGGTCTGGCACTGAAGCTTTCTTT	CASSLAGSGTEAFF